The 10 T cell receptor beta chains below were found in one sample sequenced in a study of blood T cell repertoires in COVID-19 (dated by TCRdb to about 2020). The library was produced with the immunoSEQ multiplex PCR assay. As stored in TCRdb, this immuneACCESS dataset retains in-frame rearrangements with V and J assigned. A fraction of the clones does not appear; measured against another copy, unresolved V genes explain less than half of the discrepancy, and the remainder lacks a known reason. The sample table holds 250,000 to 300,000 clones, of which 82% were seen once. The biggest ten clones account for under 3.5% of the sample. Sequenced input: peripheral blood. The receptors shown here come from a woman younger than 30 with acute or convalescent COVID-19.

A remark on this clone: The same CDR3 also results from other DNA sequences found in this sample. The gene calls are TRBV28 and TRBJ2-7; D is undetermined. Looked up from germline, CDR1 is MDHEN and CDR2 is SYDVKM. The ends were cut back, 5 bases at V and 0 bases at J, with 5 bases in the middle. The CDR3 length is 12 residues. The CDR3 DNA reads TGTGCCAGCAGTCTGAGCTCCTACGAGCAGTACTTC. It yields the protein CASSLSSYEQYF.

This chain uses TRBV6-5 with TRBJ1-2; TRBD1 might be the D (5 bases). Trimming cost V 11 bases and J 0 bases, with 16 bases left between them. CDR3 length equals 14 residues. The germline V gene has CDR1 MNHEY and CDR2 SVGAGI. In DNA, the CDR3 is TGTGCCCCCAAGGAGGGGTTAGCTAACTATGGCTACACCTTC. This sequence encodes CAPKEGLANYGYTF.

This clone occurred a few times. The J gene is TRBJ1-1, the V gene TRBV3-1 (or the pseudogene TRBV3-2); 7 bases map to TRBD1. CDR1 and CDR2 (germline): LGHDT, YNNKEL (reference sequence). CDR3 length: 14 residues. J gave up 3 bases and V 6 bases, and 7 bases lay outside the gene matches. This chain's CDR3 is CASRNTGDDTEAFF. In DNA, the CDR3 is TGTGCCAGCAGGAATACAGGGGATGACACTGAAGCTTTCTTT.

The chain uses TRBV7-9 and TRBJ1-1, with no clear D. Germline CDR1 and CDR2: SEHNR and FQNEAQ (reference sequence). This CDR3 has 17 residues. V was shortened by 1 base and J by 3 bases, with 18 bases between the two germline ends. The CDR3: CASSLEGWEVMHTEAFF. Here the CDR3 DNA reads TGTGCCAGCAGCTTAGAAGGGTGGGAGGTTATGCACACTGAAGCTTTCTTT.

The V call is TRBV29-1, the J call TRBJ2-7, with TRBD2 matching 8 bases. The CDR3 runs 13 residues. J gave up 2 bases and V 6 bases, and 6 bases lay outside the gene matches. Germline assignment: CDR1 SQVTM and CDR2 ANQGSEA. CDR3 region: CSVVSGTTYEQYF. As DNA, the CDR3 is TGCAGCGTAGTTAGCGGGACTACCTACGAGCAGTACTTC.

CDR3 loop: CASSVTGGGETQYF. CDR3 in DNA: TGTGCCAGCAGCGTCACAGGGGGCGGAGAGACCCAGTACTTC. V gene TRBV7-6 combines with J gene TRBJ2-5; 9 nucleotides align to TRBD1. Looked up from germline, CDR1 is SGHVS and CDR2 is FNYEAQ. The CDR3 totals 14 residues. V shed 5 bases, J shed 4 bases, and the junction held 5 bases outside the gene matches.

Worth noting for this clone: One end of the junction does not line up with germline, which may come from a read error. The V and J genes are TRBV28 and TRBJ2-7; tentatively, D is TRBD2 (7 bases). There are 16 residues in the CDR3. Looked up from germline, CDR1 is MDHEN and CDR2 is SYDVKM. In nucleotides, the CDR3 is TGTGCCCGCAGTTTGGGGGGGGCGGGGAAGAGTTACGAGCAGTACTTC. Its protein is CARSLGGAGKSYEQYF.

The chain couples TRBV15 to TRBJ2-1; TRBD2 agrees at 11 bases. This CDR3 contains 16 residues. V lost 0 bases to trimming and J lost 7 bases; unmatched junction nucleotides: 5. Looked up from germline, CDR1 is LNHNV and CDR2 is YYDKDF (reference sequence). This chain's CDR3 is CATSRELAGVSNEQFF. In nucleotides, the CDR3 is TGTGCCACCAGCAGAGAACTAGCGGGAGTAAGTAATGAGCAGTTCTTC.

The rearrangement joins TRBV9 to TRBJ2-5; TRBD2 matches 9 bases. This CDR3 contains 17 residues. Losses at the gene ends were 3 bases for V and 2 bases for J; bases not matched to a gene: 11. CDR1 is SGDLS, CDR2 YYNGEE, per germline. Here the CDR3 DNA reads TGTGCCAGCAGCGCCCCCCGGGTAGCGGGGGATCAAGAGACCCAGTACTTC. Its translation: CASSAPRVAGDQETQYF.

V is TRBV29-1 and J is TRBJ2-2; 8 bases fit TRBD2. The CDR3 is made up of 14 amino acids. The V segment lost 6 bases and the J segment 2 bases; nucleotides outside the gene matches: 5. Germline V lookup: CDR1 SQVTM, CDR2 ANQGSEA. The CDR3 DNA reads TGCAGCGTGACGGGAGGGATTAACACCGGGGAGCTGTTTTTT. This encodes CSVTGGINTGELFF.